This entry lists 8 T cell receptor beta chains sequenced from one sample in a study of T cell responses to AZD1222 COVID-19 vaccine. Here immunoSEQ multiplex PCR was the method, and the copy in TCRdb shows in-frame clones only, minus some. The sample consists of about 72,000 clones, roughly nine tenths of them appearing once. The sample consisted of peripheral blood, taken 28 days after the second AZD1222 dose. These receptors originate from an adult who received the AZD1222 COVID-19 vaccine.

The chain is built from TRBV6-5 and TRBJ2-3; perhaps TRBD1 as D (5 bases). The CDR3 is made up of 15 amino acids. Germline V gene sequence: CDR1 MNHEY, CDR2 SVGAGI. The V gene lost 4 bases and the J gene lost 2 bases, with 13 bases spanning the gap. CDR3 amino acids: CASSFMNRPTDTQYF. DNA of the CDR3: TGTGCCAGCAGTTTTATGAACAGGCCCACAGATACGCAGTATTTT.

The chain is built from TRBV6-5 and TRBJ2-2, with 9 bases fitting TRBD1. CDR3 length: 15 amino acids. Trimming took 5 bases from V and 4 from J; bases not matched to a gene: 5. CDR1 is MNHEY and CDR2 is SVGAGI in the germline V gene. This CDR3 reads CASSPQGASTGELFF. The CDR3 nucleotides read TGTGCCAGCAGTCCACAGGGGGCGAGCACCGGGGAGCTGTTTTTT.

The V and J genes are TRBV28 and TRBJ1-1, with 11 bases lining up with TRBD1. The CDR3 runs 17 residues. J lost 2 bases, V lost 5 bases, and 10 bases had no gene match. In germline, CDR1 is MDHEN, CDR2 SYDVKM. The chain's CDR3 is CASSGQGATWLNTEAFF. In DNA form, the CDR3 reads TGTGCCAGCAGTGGACAGGGGGCGACATGGCTCAACACTGAAGCTTTCTTT.

In this sample, this clone turned up a few times. This sequence joins TRBV2 and TRBJ2-1, with D maybe TRBD2 (6 bases). Germline values: CDR1 SNHLY, CDR2 FYNNEI. The CDR3 is 15 residues long. V was pared by 4 bases and J by 5 bases, with 15 bases between. The CDR3 protein is CASSGGDGRNNEQFF. Written as DNA, the CDR3 is TGTGCCAGCAGTGGGGGGGATGGTCGGAACAATGAGCAGTTCTTC.

The chain carries TRBV6-5 and TRBJ1-4; possible D gene TRBD1, 5 bases. With 2 bases removed from V and 7 bases from J, the gap between germline ends came to 11 bases. Germline V lookup: CDR1 MNHEY, CDR2 SVGAGI. The CDR3 runs 14 residues. The DNA for the CDR3 is TGTGCCAGCAGTTACGATCGAGGGGTTGAAAAACTGTTTTTT. This translates into CASSYDRGVEKLFF.

This chain links TRBV25-1 with TRBJ1-4, with D possibly being TRBD1 (5 bases). The CDR3 spans 14 residues. V lost 4 bases, J lost 6 bases, and 12 bases lay in between. Germline CDR1 reads MGHDK; CDR2 reads SYGVNS. Here the CDR3 reads CASSVGTSYEKLFF. The CDR3 DNA reads TGTGCCAGCAGTGTAGGGACGTCCTATGAAAAACTGTTTTTT.

This rearrangement joins TRBV9 to TRBJ2-7; D is perhaps TRBD1 or TRBD2 (5 bases each). V lost 4 bases and J lost 2, with 10 bases in between. The CDR3 spans 13 residues. Germline V gene sequence: CDR1 SGDLS, CDR2 YYNGEE. The CDR3 sequence is CASSRDLPYEQYF. CDR3 in DNA: TGTGCCAGCAGCCGGGACCTACCCTACGAGCAGTACTTC.

The CDR3 sequence: CASSYLGPIDTEAFF. In DNA form, the CDR3 reads TGTGCCAGCAGTTACCTGGGTCCAATTGACACTGAAGCTTTCTTT. The chain links TRBV6-2 or TRBV6-3 to TRBJ1-1; no firm D call. The CDR3 runs to 15 residues. CDR1 is MNHEY and CDR2 is SVGEGT in the germline V gene. Trimming removed 2 bases from V and 3 bases from J, with 13 bases in between.